This record looks at one T cell receptor (beta chain) sequence and its context. V was clipped by 6 bases and J by 4 bases; unmatched bases: 7. Germline lookup yields CDR1 LNHDA and CDR2 SQIVND (reference sequence). The CDR3 loop spans 16 amino acids. Data came from immunoSEQ multiplex PCR; TCRdb stores just in-frame clones and leaves some out. This sample yields some 150,000 clones, of which about nine tenths are seen a single time; 3.5% to 5% belongs to the top ten. These data originate in a study of blood T cell repertoires in COVID-19. Study-wide background: Both acute and convalescent COVID-19 samples were obtained from the United States, Italy and Spain.

This TCR was recovered from a woman aged 55-75 years with active or convalescent COVID-19. The sample taken for sequencing was peripheral blood. The chain joins TRBV19 to TRBJ2-3, with TRBD2 identical over 13 bases. The CDR3 DNA reads TGTGCCAGTAGCCGGACTAGCGGGGGTGGACCAGATACGCAGTATTTT. Translated: CASSRTSGGGPDTQYF.